The next 18 T cell receptor beta chains were all read from a single sample in a study of cytomegalovirus exposure and HLA in healthy donors. PCR was performed using 60 Vbeta and 13 Jbeta primers. The repertoire was sequenced with immunoSEQ multiplex PCR; TCRdb's copy has only in-frame clones and lacks some. In the table there are some 200,000 clones, around three quarters of which are singletons. Input material: PBMCs. The origin of the receptors is a young woman in good health and CMV-seropositive.

The chain carries TRBV5-1 and TRBJ1-6, with D unclear. The CDR3 contains 15 residues. In germline, CDR1 is SGHRS, CDR2 YFSETQ. V shed 4 bases and J shed 7 bases, with 15 bases lying between them. CDR3 loop: CASSPGLEPNSPLHF. CDR3 nucleotide sequence: TGCGCCAGCAGCCCCGGACTTGAGCCGAATTCACCCCTCCACTTT.

The V and J genes are TRBV9 and TRBJ2-7, with 7 bases fitting TRBD1. J lost 3 bases, V lost 2 bases, and 5 bases had no gene match. Germline loops: CDR1 SGDLS, CDR2 YYNGEE. This CDR3 region has 14 residues. The CDR3 is CASSVRDRDYEQYF. CDR3 nucleotides: TGTGCCAGCAGCGTCCGGGACAGAGACTACGAGCAGTACTTC.

The chain combines TRBV19 with TRBJ2-7; D is possibly TRBD2 (6 bases). V was clipped by 1 base and J by 4 bases, with 8 bases between them. The CDR3 runs to 13 residues. Germline values: CDR1 LNHDA, CDR2 SQIVND (reference sequence). The chain's CDR3 is CASSIGLVYEQYF. The CDR3 nucleotides are TGTGCCAGTAGTATAGGACTAGTTTACGAGCAGTACTTC.

This chain links TRBV27 with TRBJ2-7; D unresolved. The CDR3 loop spans 14 amino acids. Germline CDR1 is MNHEY and CDR2 is SMNVEV (reference sequence). V lost 2 bases to trimming and J lost 0 bases, with 8 bases between them. The CDR3 region is CASSLQRSSYEQYF. For the CDR3, the DNA is TGTGCCAGCAGTTTACAGCGTAGCTCCTACGAGCAGTACTTC.

This chain links TRBV7-2 with TRBJ1-5, with D perhaps TRBD1 (6 bases). CDR3 size: 15 residues. V lost 4 bases to trimming and J lost 3 bases, with 13 bases between them. CDR1 is SGHTA and CDR2 is FQGNSA in the germline V gene. The CDR3 loop reads CASSSGQSFNQPQHF. The CDR3, as DNA: TGTGCCAGCAGCTCAGGACAGAGTTTCAATCAGCCCCAGCATTTT.

The V gene is TRBV27, the J gene TRBJ1-5; a possible D gene is TRBD1 (6 bases). Trimming left V 6 bases short and J 6 bases short, with 18 bases between. The CDR3 runs 15 residues. Germline values: CDR1 MNHEY, CDR2 SMNVEV (reference sequence). This chain's CDR3 is CASRRGGQGGQPQHF. The DNA of the CDR3 is TGTGCCAGCAGGCGGGGGGGGCAGGGAGGTCAGCCCCAGCATTTT.

This rearrangement joins TRBV6-5 to TRBJ2-3; 13 bases align to TRBD2. This CDR3 comprises 14 residues. Trimming at V came to 9 bases and at J to 6 bases, leaving 6 bases not matched to a gene. From germline, CDR1 is MNHEY and CDR2 SVGAGI. The CDR3: CASRTSGRADTQYF. The DNA for the CDR3 is TGTGCCAGTCGGACTAGCGGGAGAGCGGATACGCAGTATTTT.

The chain combines TRBV9 with TRBJ1-1; D call uncertain. Per germline, CDR1 SGDLS and CDR2 YYNGEE. The CDR3 is 12 amino acids. V lost 7 bases and J lost 2, with 9 bases in between. The CDR3 reads CASGQINTEAFF. The DNA of the CDR3 is TGTGCCAGCGGGCAAATCAACACTGAAGCTTTCTTT. Together with reference TRBV9 and TRBJ1-1, the CDR3 gives the full variable domain: DSGVTQTPKHLITATGQRVTLRCSPRSGDLSVYWYQQSLDQGLQFLIQYYNGEERAKGNILERFSAQQFPDLHSELNLSSLELGDSALYFCASGQINTEAFFGQGTRLTVV.

The genes are TRBV19 and TRBJ2-4; 8 bases map to TRBD1. J was trimmed by 6 bases and V by 7 bases; bases with no gene match: 11. Germline V lookup: CDR1 LNHDA, CDR2 SQIVND (reference sequence). CDR3 size: 15 residues. The CDR3 spells CASTQTTGGTNIQYF. The CDR3 coding sequence is TGTGCCAGTACCCAAACTACAGGGGGTACAAACATTCAGTACTTC.

V is TRBV6-1 and J is TRBJ2-1; TRBD1 might be the D (5 bases). V lost 6 bases and J 4 bases, leaving 13 bases between the germline ends. This CDR3 region has 14 residues. Looked up from germline, CDR1 is MNHNS and CDR2 is SASEGT. Here the CDR3 reads CASSPGDSYNEQFF. In DNA form, the CDR3 reads TGTGCCAGCAGCCCCGGCGACAGTTACAATGAGCAGTTCTTC.

The chain employs TRBV27 and TRBJ1-5; unclear D gene. The germline CDR1 and CDR2 sequences are MNHEY and SMNVEV (reference sequence). The CDR3 extends over 12 amino acids. Trimming removed 6 bases at V and 1 base at J, with 4 bases between. CDR3 sequence: CASSRSNQPQHF. The CDR3, as DNA: TGTGCCAGCAGCAGGAGCAATCAGCCCCAGCATTTT.

This clone was detected once. The chain uses TRBV6-4 and TRBJ2-7; D not resolved. This CDR3 is 13 amino acids long. CDR1 and CDR2 (germline): MRHNA, SNTAGT. The germline V and J ends were trimmed by 2 bases and 2 bases, with 7 bases remaining between them. CDR3 DNA sequence: TGTGCCAGCAGTGACCTCCAGGCCTACGAGCAGTACTTC. As protein: CASSDLQAYEQYF.

The CDR3 nucleotides read TGCAGCGTTGCTGCAACTAGCGGCCACCCCGGGGGGTTCTTC. Translating gives CSVAATSGHPGGFF. The chain couples TRBV29-1 to TRBJ2-1, with 8 bases identical to TRBD2. CDR3 length: 14 amino acids. The ends lost 4 bases at V and 15 bases at J; junction bases unmatched: 17. The germline gives CDR1 SQVTM, CDR2 ANQGSEA.

This chain joins TRBV18 and TRBJ2-4; maybe TRBD1 (6 bases). V lost 1 base and J 3 bases, leaving 10 bases between the germline ends. Germline CDR1 KGHSH, CDR2 LQKENI. CDR3 length: 15 amino acids. This chain's CDR3 is CASSPRGLSKNIQYF. In DNA form, the CDR3 reads TGTGCCAGCTCACCACGGGGGCTTAGCAAAAACATTCAGTACTTC.

The chain uses TRBV2 and TRBJ1-6, with 9 bases lining up with TRBD1. Germline values: CDR1 SNHLY, CDR2 FYNNEI. The trim removed 6 bases at V and 4 bases at J, leaving 1 base unmatched. The CDR3 runs to 14 residues. The CDR3, as DNA: TGTGCCAGCAGGGGACAGGGATATAATTCACCCCTCCACTTT. As protein: CASRGQGYNSPLHF.

The chain employs TRBV9 and TRBJ2-5; a possible D gene is TRBD1 (6 bases). The germline CDR1 and CDR2 sequences are SGDLS and YYNGEE. V was trimmed by 3 bases and J by 4 bases, leaving 10 bases between them. CDR3 size: 13 residues. CDR3 coding DNA: TGTGCCAGCAGCGGGGGACAATTAGAGACCCAGTACTTC. Translating it yields CASSGGQLETQYF.

This clone was counted only a few times. The chain links TRBV10-3 to TRBJ2-7, with D possibly being TRBD2 (5 bases). V was trimmed by 4 bases and J by 13 bases, leaving 20 bases between them. This CDR3 spans 13 amino acids. CDR1 and CDR2 from the germline V gene are ENHRY and SYGVKD. CDR3: CAISADVGLDAYF. CDR3 DNA sequence: TGTGCCATCAGTGCAGACGTAGGACTGGATGCCTACTTC.

This sequence joins TRBV19 and TRBJ2-5, with 10 bases matching TRBD1. In germline, CDR1 is LNHDA, CDR2 SQIVND (reference sequence). The CDR3 is made up of 16 amino acids. The junction had 7 bases not matched to a gene; V was cut back by 4 bases and J by 2 bases. The CDR3 here is CASSTHRTGGQETQYF. The CDR3 bases are TGTGCCAGTAGTACCCATAGGACAGGGGGACAAGAGACCCAGTACTTC.